Each of the 32 T cell receptor beta chains below was sequenced from the same sample in a study of T cell responses to AZD1222 COVID-19 vaccine. Assay: immunoSEQ multiplex PCR; the TCRdb copy retains only in-frame clones and omits some. The repertoire holds 70,000 or so clones, with over 75% as singletons. The sample was peripheral blood, taken on day 0 of AZD1222 vaccination. The receptors come from an adult in good health.

CDR3 sequence: CASSADRATAGELFF. DNA of the CDR3: TGTGCCAGCAGCGCGGACAGGGCGACGGCCGGGGAGCTGTTTTTT. The chain uses TRBV2 and TRBJ2-2; 8 bases agree with TRBD1. With V trimmed by 6 bases and J by 6 bases, 9 bases remained unmatched. Germline V gives CDR1 SNHLY, CDR2 FYNNEI. The CDR3 consists of 15 residues. The full variable domain, rest sourced from reference TRBV2 and TRBJ2-2, is EPEVTQTPSHQVTQMGQEVILRCVPISNHLYFYWYRQILGQKVEFLVSFYNNEISEKSEIFDDQFSVERPDGSNFTLKIRSTKLEDSAMYFCASSADRATAGELFFGEGSRLTVL.

The chain joins TRBV4-3 to TRBJ2-7; D might be TRBD2 (5 bases). V was clipped by 4 bases and J by 3 bases, with 16 bases between them. The CDR3 runs 15 residues. Germline-derived CDR1 and CDR2 are LGHNA and YSLEER. The CDR3 DNA reads TGCGCCAGCAGCCTGGCCCGCGGGCACCGCTACGAGCAGTACTTC. Its translation is CASSLARGHRYEQYF.

This chain joins TRBV24-1 and TRBJ2-7; D remains unclear. The germline V gene has CDR1 KGHDR and CDR2 SFDVKD. V was pared by 10 bases and J by 5 bases, with 14 bases between. CDR3 length equals 12 residues. This CDR3 is CATFLRGHEQYF. CDR3 in DNA: TGTGCCACTTTCCTTCGTGGTCACGAGCAGTACTTC.

The chain links TRBV2 to TRBJ2-2; 13 nucleotides agree with TRBD2. This CDR3 spans 17 amino acids. Germline V gene sequence: CDR1 SNHLY, CDR2 FYNNEI. With V trimmed by 6 bases and J by 0 bases, 4 bases remained unmatched. CDR3 bases: TGTGCCAGCAGGATGGGGACTAGCGGGGCGAACACCGGGGAGCTGTTTTTT. This translates into CASRMGTSGANTGELFF. Variable domain in full (rest from reference TRBV2 and TRBJ2-2): EPEVTQTPSHQVTQMGQEVILRCVPISNHLYFYWYRQILGQKVEFLVSFYNNEISEKSEIFDDQFSVERPDGSNFTLKIRSTKLEDSAMYFCASRMGTSGANTGELFFGEGSRLTVL.

The V and J genes are TRBV7-8 and TRBJ2-7, with D possibly TRBD2 on 5 matching bases. Germline lookup yields CDR1 SGHVS and CDR2 FQNEAQ. This CDR3 has 15 amino acids. The germline V and J ends were trimmed by 1 base and 0 bases, with 10 bases remaining between them. The CDR3 DNA is TGTGCCAGCAGCTTAGTGGGTGGGAGCTCCTACGAGCAGTACTTC. Protein: CASSLVGGSSYEQYF. The variable domain in full, with the rest retrieved from reference TRBV7-8 and TRBJ2-7, is GAGVSQSPRYKVAKRGQDVALRCDPISGHVSLFWYQQALGQGPEFLTYFQNEAQLDKSGLPSDRFFAERPEGSVSTLKIQRTQQEDSAVYLCASSLVGGSSYEQYFGPGTRLTVT.

V and J are TRBV27 and TRBJ1-1; D is unresolved. The germline CDR1 and CDR2 sequences are MNHEY and SMNVEV (reference sequence). Between the trimmed V and J ends, which lost 4 bases and 0 bases, there was a span of 9 bases. The CDR3 contains 14 residues. CDR3 sequence reads: CASSSGWMNTEAFF. Written as DNA, the CDR3 is TGTGCCAGCAGTTCAGGATGGATGAACACTGAAGCTTTCTTT.

There are a few counts of this clone. This chain connects TRBV4-2 to TRBJ1-6; D ambiguous. Trimming stripped 1 base from V and 7 bases from J, with 5 bases between. This CDR3 is built from 13 residues. Germline CDR1 reads LGHNA; CDR2 reads YNFKEQ. The DNA for the CDR3 is TGTGCCAGCAGCCAAGTTTCCAATTCACCCCTCCACTTT. Its translation is CASSQVSNSPLHF.

This clone was observed a few times. This chain links TRBV3-1 (or the pseudogene TRBV3-2) with TRBJ1-1; no clear D. Germline loops: CDR1 LGHDT, CDR2 YNNKEL (reference sequence). The CDR3 spans 14 residues. V was shortened by 9 bases and J by 0 bases, with 14 bases between the two germline ends. CDR3: CASTSRGVNTEAFF. CDR3 nucleotides: TGTGCCAGTACATCGCGGGGAGTGAACACTGAAGCTTTCTTT.

This chain links TRBV18 with TRBJ2-3, with 15 bases matching TRBD2. Germline V gives CDR1 KGHSH, CDR2 LQKENI. The length of the CDR3 is 17 residues. J lost 6 bases, V lost 3 bases, and 7 bases had no gene match. The CDR3 nucleotides are TGTGCCAGCTCACCTCCGGGACTAGCGGGGGGCCCCGATACGCAGTATTTT. This codes for CASSPPGLAGGPDTQYF.

The CDR3 is CASSSPGGATQYF. The CDR3 DNA sequence: TGTGCCAGCAGTTCCCCCGGTGGCGCTACGCAGTATTTT. The rearrangement links TRBV25-1 to TRBJ2-3; D is unresolved. Per germline, CDR1 MGHDK and CDR2 SYGVNS. This CDR3 comprises 13 residues. The V end lost 5 bases, the J end lost 8 bases, and 14 bases lay between the germline ends.

This clone was picked up a small number of times. V gene TRBV2 combines with J gene TRBJ1-2, with 7 bases identical to TRBD1. Germline CDR1 and CDR2: SNHLY and FYNNEI. The length of the CDR3 is 18 residues. With V trimmed by 4 bases and J by 5 bases, 19 bases remained unmatched. CDR3 bases: TGTGCCAGCAGTGTCATTACAGGGGAACCCATATTTCTATATGGCTACACCTTC. It yields the protein CASSVITGEPIFLYGYTF.

The chain is built from TRBV2 and TRBJ1-2; D perhaps matches TRBD1 (5 bases). V was pared by 7 bases and J by 3 bases, with 15 bases between. CDR1 and CDR2 from the germline V gene are SNHLY and FYNNEI. The CDR3 contains 14 residues. The chain's CDR3 is CASTLGGTDYGYTF. The CDR3 nucleotides read TGTGCCAGCACCCTTGGGGGTACAGACTATGGCTACACCTTC.

This chain uses TRBV9 with TRBJ2-7, with D hard to call. This CDR3 has 12 residues. V lost 3 bases, J lost 0 bases, and 4 bases lay in between. Germline loops: CDR1 SGDLS, CDR2 YYNGEE. The CDR3 DNA is TGTGCCAGCAGCGATTCCTCCTACGAGCAGTACTTC. This gives the protein CASSDSSYEQYF.

The gene calls are TRBV3-1 (or the pseudogene TRBV3-2) and TRBJ1-2; D not certain. Looked up from germline, CDR1 is LGHDT and CDR2 is YNNKEL (reference sequence). CDR3 length: 14 residues. V lost 4 bases and J lost 0, with 9 bases in between. The CDR3 region has the DNA TGTGCCAGCAGCCCGCGCCGGGCTAACTATGGCTACACCTTC. Amino acid sequence: CASSPRRANYGYTF.

The CDR3 nucleotides are TGTGCCAGCAGCCCAGATGGACAGGCGAGGGAATCACCCCTCCACTTT. Encoded protein: CASSPDGQARESPLHF. This chain links TRBV7-2 with TRBJ1-6; the match to TRBD1 covers 7 bases. Trimming removed 5 bases from V and 10 bases from J; junction bases left unmatched: 14. Germline-derived CDR1 and CDR2 are SGHTA and FQGNSA. The CDR3 contains 16 residues.

Only a few counts were recorded for this clone. V usage is TRBV7-2 and J usage is TRBJ1-2; tentatively, D is TRBD1 (5 bases). The CDR3 spans 15 residues. V gave up 2 bases and J gave up 0 bases, with 10 bases separating them. In germline, CDR1 is SGHTA, CDR2 FQGNSA. CDR3: CASSLQGSANYGYTF. CDR3 in DNA: TGTGCCAGCAGCTTACAGGGTTCAGCTAACTATGGCTACACCTTC.

The chain joins TRBV19 to TRBJ1-3; D unresolved. This CDR3 has 16 amino acids. Germline V gives CDR1 LNHDA, CDR2 SQIVND (reference sequence). Trimming left V 5 bases short and J 0 bases short, with 14 bases between. This CDR3 reads CASSSAGRHSGNTIYF. CDR3 DNA sequence: TGTGCCAGTAGTTCGGCTGGGCGCCACTCTGGAAACACCATATATTTT.

This rearrangement joins TRBV4-1 to TRBJ2-7; TRBD1 might be the D (5 bases). CDR1 is MGHRA and CDR2 is YSYEKL in the germline V gene. The CDR3 has 17 residues. V was cut by 4 bases and J by 0 bases, with 19 bases left in between. CDR3 in DNA: TGCGCCAGCAGCCCCGTATGGGGCAGCAGGAGCTCCTACGAGCAGTACTTC. Amino acid sequence: CASSPVWGSRSSYEQYF.

V usage is TRBV7-9 and J usage is TRBJ1-1; the D is unclear. Trimming stripped 7 bases from V and 6 bases from J, with 9 bases between. Germline CDR1 is SEHNR and CDR2 is FQNEAQ (reference sequence). The CDR3 is made up of 11 amino acids. The CDR3 nucleotides are TGTGCCAGCACCTCAAGCTCTGAAGCTTTCTTT. Encoded protein: CASTSSSEAFF. The whole variable domain, filled in from reference TRBV7-9 and TRBJ1-1, reads DTGVSQNPRHKITKRGQNVTFRCDPISEHNRLYWYRQTLGQGPEFLTYFQNEAQLEKSRLLSDRFSAERPKGSFSTLEIQRTEQGDSAMYLCASTSSSEAFFGQGTRLTVV.

V usage is TRBV6-5 and J usage is TRBJ1-4, with TRBD1 matching over 10 bases. This CDR3 spans 15 amino acids. The J segment lost 8 bases and the V segment lost 5 bases, leaving 8 bases of the junction unmatched. Per germline, CDR1 MNHEY and CDR2 SVGAGI. CDR3 bases: TGTGCCAGCAGTACCCGGGACAGGGGCGGCGAAAAACTGTTTTTT. This gives the protein CASSTRDRGGEKLFF.

This sequence joins TRBV12-3 or TRBV12-4 and TRBJ1-4; no reliable D call. The CDR3 loop spans 12 amino acids. Trimming shortened V by 3 bases and J by 6 bases, and 5 bases separated the two germline ends. For the CDR3, the DNA is TGTGCCAGCAGTTTCTCACATGAAAAACTGTTTTTT. It encodes CASSFSHEKLFF.

The chain combines TRBV3-1 (or the pseudogene TRBV3-2) with TRBJ1-6; possibly TRBD1 for D (5 bases). Germline V CDR1 and CDR2: LGHDT, YNNKEL (reference sequence). The CDR3 runs 17 residues. Trimming took 5 bases from V and 0 from J, leaving 14 bases between them. The CDR3 here is CASSFPGPSSYNSPLHF. The CDR3 DNA is TGTGCCAGCAGCTTCCCGGGACCGAGCTCCTATAATTCACCCCTCCACTTT.

This chain connects TRBV7-2 to TRBJ1-1; TRBD1 might be the D (6 bases). Trimming pared 3 bases from V and 5 bases from J, leaving 13 bases between. Per the germline V gene, CDR1 is SGHTA and CDR2 is FQGNSA. This CDR3 region has 14 residues. This CDR3 reads CASSFPQGLTEAFF. The CDR3 nucleotides are TGTGCCAGCAGCTTTCCACAGGGCCTGACTGAAGCTTTCTTT. Based on the CDR3 plus reference TRBV7-2 and TRBJ1-1, the full variable domain is GAGVSQSPSNKVTEKGKDVELRCDPISGHTALYWYRQSLGQGLEFLIYFQGNSAPDKSGLPSDRFSAERTGGSVSTLTIQRTQQEDSAVYLCASSFPQGLTEAFFGQGTRLTVV.

As DNA, the CDR3 is TGTGCCAGCAGAAGTGGGACCTCCACAGATACGCAGTATTTT. This encodes CASRSGTSTDTQYF. The V and J genes are TRBV11-2 and TRBJ2-3; D assignment may be TRBD1 or TRBD2 (5 bases each). CDR1 SGHAT and CDR2 FQNNGV come from the germline V gene. Trimming removed 6 bases at V and 2 bases at J, with 12 bases between. The CDR3 is 14 amino acids.

This chain links TRBV5-6 with TRBJ1-4; TRBD1 aligns across 7 bases. CDR3 length: 17 residues. With V trimmed by 1 base and J by 4 bases, 10 bases remained unmatched. Germline loops: CDR1 SGHDT, CDR2 YYEEEE. The CDR3 loop reads CASSLYSGQRFNEKLFF. CDR3 coding DNA: TGTGCCAGCAGCTTGTATTCGGGACAGCGATTTAATGAAAAACTGTTTTTT.

This clone was observed a handful of times. The rearrangement links TRBV3-1 (or the pseudogene TRBV3-2) to TRBJ1-6; maybe TRBD1 (6 bases). Trimming removed 4 bases at V and 7 bases at J, with 14 bases between. Germline assignment: CDR1 LGHDT and CDR2 YNNKEL (reference sequence). This CDR3 is built from 15 residues. The CDR3 bases are TGTGCCAGCAGCCGGGGGGCAGAGACAAATTCACCCCTCCACTTT. It is translated as CASSRGAETNSPLHF.

The chain joins TRBV6-1 to TRBJ1-3; TRBD1 matches at 7 bases. CDR1 and CDR2 (germline): MNHNS, SASEGT. V trimming: 2 bases; J trimming: 3 bases; junction bases outside the gene matches: 7. This CDR3 region has 16 residues. CDR3 protein: CASSEPDRAIGNTIYF. In DNA, the CDR3 is TGTGCCAGCAGTGAACCCGACAGGGCGATTGGAAACACCATATATTTT.

The V call is TRBV18, the J call TRBJ1-5, with TRBD1 identical over 8 bases. The V and J ends lost 3 bases and 5 bases, in that order; junction bases with no gene match: 6. CDR1 and CDR2 (germline): KGHSH, LQKENI. This CDR3 region has 15 residues. CDR3 protein: CASSPSMDRDQPQHF. In nucleotides, the CDR3 is TGTGCCAGCTCACCCTCAATGGACAGGGATCAGCCCCAGCATTTT.

V gene TRBV7-3 combines with J gene TRBJ1-4, with D possibly TRBD1 on 5 matching bases. Germline-derived CDR1 and CDR2 are SGHTA and FQGTGA. Trimming shortened V by 5 bases and J by 8 bases, and 9 bases separated the two germline ends. This CDR3 is 12 amino acids long. The CDR3 protein is CASSGTVEKLFF. The CDR3 bases are TGTGCCAGCAGCGGGACGGTCGAAAAACTGTTTTTT.

The chain employs TRBV19 and TRBJ2-1; no clear D gene. Trimming shortened V by 2 bases and J by 8 bases, and 7 bases separated the two germline ends. Germline V gene data show CDR1 as LNHDA and CDR2 as SQIVND (reference sequence). There are 12 residues in the CDR3. CDR3 in amino acids: CASSITRHEQFF. The DNA for the CDR3 is TGTGCCAGTAGTATAACTCGCCATGAGCAGTTCTTC.

The chain has TRBV10-1 and TRBJ1-2; D possibly corresponds to TRBD1 (5 bases). CDR3 length equals 14 residues. Germline-derived CDR1 and CDR2 are WNHNN and SYGVQD (reference sequence). The CDR3 bases are TGCGGCCGACCTCCCGGGATCGGGACGGGTGGCTACACCTTC. This gives the protein CGRPPGIGTGGYTF.

By sample share, this clone is large. V and J are TRBV7-6 and TRBJ1-2; D is unresolved. V was shortened by 5 bases and J by 5 bases, with 12 bases between the two germline ends. CDR1 is SGHVS, CDR2 FNYEAQ, per germline. CDR3 length: 13 residues. CDR3 in amino acids: CASSPSEQYGYTF. CDR3 coding DNA: TGTGCCAGCAGCCCCAGTGAGCAGTATGGCTACACCTTC.